The 31 T cell receptor beta chains below come from one sample, sequenced in a study of cytomegalovirus exposure and HLA in healthy donors. Researchers ran the PCR with 60 Vbeta and 13 Jbeta primers. Profiling relied on immunoSEQ multiplex PCR, and the TCRdb table lists in-frame clones only, not all of them. In the table there are some 150,000 clones, about three fifths of which are singletons. The sample was PBMCs. These TCRs come from a woman in her sixties in good health and CMV-seropositive.

The V call is TRBV20-1, the J call TRBJ1-2, with 9 bases aligning to TRBD1. Germline lookup yields CDR1 DFQATT and CDR2 SNEGSKA (reference sequence). CDR3 length: 11 amino acids. The CDR3 sequence: CGGQGLRGYTF. CDR3 sequence (DNA): TGCGGGGGACAGGGCTTAAGGGGCTACACCTTC.

The genes are TRBV15 and TRBJ2-7, with 11 bases matching TRBD1. The length of the CDR3 is 19 residues. Germline V lookup: CDR1 LNHNV, CDR2 YYDKDF (reference sequence). V lost 3 bases to trimming and J lost 3 bases; unmatched junction nucleotides: 16. The CDR3 is CATSSAWDRGTERDYEQYF. The CDR3 nucleotides read TGTGCCACCAGCAGTGCGTGGGACAGGGGGACGGAACGGGACTACGAGCAGTACTTC.

This CDR3 is CASSLSGRYNPQHF. The CDR3 nucleotides read TGTGCCAGCAGTTTATCTGGCAGATACAATCCCCAGCATTTT. The chain recombines TRBV27 with TRBJ1-5; D is undetermined. This CDR3 is built from 14 residues. Trimming cost V 0 bases and J 10 bases, with 13 bases left between them. Germline-derived CDR1 and CDR2 are MNHEY and SMNVEV (reference sequence).

The chain employs TRBV27 and TRBJ2-2; D is ambiguous. Germline V CDR1 and CDR2: MNHEY, SMNVEV (reference sequence). The CDR3 has 13 residues. The ends were cut back, 2 bases at V and 4 bases at J, with 5 bases in the middle. CDR3 region: CASSLEVTGELFF. The CDR3 DNA follows: TGTGCCAGCAGTTTAGAGGTCACCGGGGAGCTGTTTTTT.

The chain couples TRBV29-1 to TRBJ2-3; tentatively, D is TRBD1 (5 bases). This CDR3 contains 13 residues. Germline V CDR1 and CDR2: SQVTM, ANQGSEA. Trimming removed 4 bases at V and 0 bases at J, with 8 bases between. The DNA of the CDR3 is TGCAGCGTTGTGGGGCAGAGCACAGATACGCAGTATTTT. It translates to CSVVGQSTDTQYF.

V usage is TRBV29-1 and J usage is TRBJ2-3; TRBD2 aligns across 7 bases. The CDR3 totals 13 residues. Germline-derived CDR1 and CDR2 are SQVTM and ANQGSEA. The trim removed 8 bases at V and 4 bases at J, leaving 9 bases unmatched. In nucleotides, the CDR3 is TGCAGCTTCTCGCGGGAGCTATCAGATACGCAGTATTTT. It yields the protein CSFSRELSDTQYF.

This chain links TRBV4-1 with TRBJ2-5; TRBD1 matches 8 bases. The ends lost 5 bases at V and 5 bases at J; junction bases unmatched: 13. The CDR3 totals 16 residues. Germline CDR1 reads MGHRA; CDR2 reads YSYEKL. In DNA, the CDR3 is TGCGCCAGCAGCAGGGGGACAGGAGCCGAGTCGGAGACCCAGTACTTC. It translates to CASSRGTGAESETQYF.

V usage is TRBV20-1 and J usage is TRBJ2-5; unclear D gene. TRBJ2-7 explains the end of the DNA better; the J call may be wrong. Germline V gives CDR1 DFQATT, CDR2 SNEGSKA (reference sequence). The CDR3 has 11 amino acids. In nucleotides, the CDR3 is TGCAGTGCTAGAGATTTCTACGAGCAGTACTTC. It translates to CSARDFYEQYF.

This clone has just a few counts. The chain employs TRBV5-6 and TRBJ2-4; tentative D call: TRBD2 (5 bases). Germline V CDR1 and CDR2: SGHDT, YYEEEE. The V and J ends lost 4 bases and 9 bases respectively, with 14 bases between them. The CDR3 loop spans 13 amino acids. The CDR3 sequence: CASSPRRWGIQYF. The CDR3 DNA sequence: TGTGCCAGCAGCCCCCGGAGGTGGGGCATTCAGTACTTC. Full variable domain (missing parts from reference TRBV5-6 and TRBJ2-4): DAGVTQSPTHLIKTRGQQVTLRCSPKSGHDTVSWYQQALGQGPQFIFQYYEEEERQRGNFPDRFSGHQFPNYSSELNVNALLLGDSALYLCASSPRRWGIQYFGAGTRLSVL.

This clone appeared a few times. The J gene is TRBJ1-2, the V gene TRBV6-5; a possible D gene is TRBD1 (6 bases). Germline lookup yields CDR1 MNHEY and CDR2 SVGAGI. The CDR3 totals 14 residues. Trimming shortened V by 6 bases and J by 0 bases, and 11 bases separated the two germline ends. The CDR3 loop is CASRSQGSNYGYTF. CDR3 sequence (DNA): TGTGCCAGCAGGTCACAGGGTTCTAACTATGGCTACACCTTC.

The rearrangement links TRBV2 to TRBJ2-6, with 10 bases that match TRBD2. Germline CDR1 is SNHLY and CDR2 is FYNNEI. CDR3 size: 17 residues. Trimming removed 4 bases from V and 0 bases from J; junction bases left unmatched: 3. The CDR3 sequence: CASSVASGSSGANVLTF. The CDR3 bases are TGTGCCAGCAGTGTGGCTAGCGGGAGCTCTGGGGCCAACGTCCTGACTTTC. Drawing the rest from reference TRBV2 and TRBJ2-6, the complete variable domain is EPEVTQTPSHQVTQMGQEVILRCVPISNHLYFYWYRQILGQKVEFLVSFYNNEISEKSEIFDDQFSVERPDGSNFTLKIRSTKLEDSAMYFCASSVASGSSGANVLTFGAGSRLTVL.

The CDR3 loop reads CASSLEDGHEQYF. For the CDR3, the DNA is TGTGCCAGCAGCTTGGAGGACGGGCACGAGCAGTACTTC. The V gene is TRBV11-2, the J gene TRBJ2-7; a possible D gene is TRBD2 (5 bases). The CDR3 contains 13 residues. The ends were cut back, 3 bases at V and 5 bases at J, with 11 bases in the middle. Per the germline V gene, CDR1 is SGHAT and CDR2 is FQNNGV.

The chain carries TRBV27 and TRBJ1-2; 11 nucleotides align to TRBD1. Trimming cost V 3 bases and J 6 bases; bases outside gene matches: 6. CDR3 size: 15 residues. The germline CDR1 and CDR2 sequences are MNHEY and SMNVEV (reference sequence). The CDR3 DNA sequence: TGTGCCAGCAGTTTCCTCCCGGACAGGGGGCATGGCTACACCTTC. Residues: CASSFLPDRGHGYTF.

The chain uses TRBV7-9 and TRBJ2-1, with 10 bases matching TRBD2. The CDR3 consists of 13 residues. V lost 5 bases to trimming and J lost 6 bases; unmatched junction nucleotides: 1. In germline, CDR1 is SEHNR, CDR2 FQNEAQ (reference sequence). The CDR3 reads CASSRTSGNEQFF. In DNA form, the CDR3 reads TGTGCCAGCAGCCGGACTAGCGGCAATGAGCAGTTCTTC.

V is TRBV5-1 and J is TRBJ1-1; a weak D match, TRBD1 (6 bases). There are 15 residues in the CDR3. CDR1 and CDR2 (germline): SGHRS, YFSETQ. The germline V and J ends were trimmed by 1 base and 0 bases, with 10 bases remaining between them. CDR3 nucleotide sequence: TGCGCCAGCAGCTTGCTGGCAGGGGTGAACACTGAAGCTTTCTTT. Protein product: CASSLLAGVNTEAFF.

The rearrangement links TRBV5-1 to TRBJ2-7; 11 bases fit TRBD1. CDR1 and CDR2 from the germline V gene are SGHRS and YFSETQ. The CDR3 covers 14 residues. The trim removed 4 bases at V and 3 bases at J, leaving 3 bases unmatched. The DNA for the CDR3 is TGCGCCAGCAGCAAGGGACAGGGGGACTACGAGCAGTACTTC. Its translation: CASSKGQGDYEQYF.

This clone occurred a few times. The chain joins TRBV5-6 to TRBJ1-6; no reliable D call. V lost 2 bases and J 7 bases, leaving 13 bases between the germline ends. Germline CDR1 SGHDT, CDR2 YYEEEE. This CDR3 is built from 15 residues. In DNA form, the CDR3 reads TGTGCCAGCAGCTTCCGCGGGCGACCCAATTCACCCCTCCACTTT. Its translation: CASSFRGRPNSPLHF.

This clone came up once. V is TRBV28 and J is TRBJ2-1; 7 positions agree with TRBD1. Germline assignment: CDR1 MDHEN and CDR2 SYDVKM. The CDR3 has 15 residues. J gave up 7 bases and V 6 bases, and 12 bases lay outside the gene matches. DNA of the CDR3: TGTGCCAGCAGCTTCCGACAGGGCTACAAGAATGAGCAGTTCTTC. It codes for CASSFRQGYKNEQFF.

This chain links TRBV2 with TRBJ2-5; D possibly corresponds to TRBD1 (5 bases). CDR3 length: 16 amino acids. Trimming left V 6 bases short and J 5 bases short, with 22 bases between. Germline CDR1 is SNHLY and CDR2 is FYNNEI. CDR3 nucleotides: TGTGCCAGCAGCCTCCGTGGAAGGGGTGGTGGTGAGACCCAGTACTTC. Translated: CASSLRGRGGGETQYF. Variable domain in full (rest from reference TRBV2 and TRBJ2-5): EPEVTQTPSHQVTQMGQEVILRCVPISNHLYFYWYRQILGQKVEFLVSFYNNEISEKSEIFDDQFSVERPDGSNFTLKIRSTKLEDSAMYFCASSLRGRGGGETQYFGPGTRLLVL.

V usage is TRBV7-2 and J usage is TRBJ1-2; D remains ambiguous. Germline CDR1 and CDR2: SGHTA and FQGNSA. The CDR3 spans 14 residues. Trimming removed 0 bases from V and 1 base from J, with 6 bases in between. The CDR3, as DNA: TGTGCCAGCAGCTTAGCCCCCAATAACTATGGCTACACCTTC. Its protein is CASSLAPNNYGYTF.

On this clone: At one end, the junction sequence differs from germline, possibly due to a read error. The V and J genes are TRBV7-6 and TRBJ2-5; 10 bases align to TRBD1. The CDR3 is 17 amino acids. CDR1 is SGHVS, CDR2 FNYEAQ, per germline. The CDR3 DNA sequence: TGTGCCAGTAGCTTAGGGCCGGGGGGACAGGGGCGAGAGACCCAGTACTTC. This sequence encodes CASSLGPGGQGRETQYF.

The chain couples TRBV28 to TRBJ2-7; 7 bases agree with TRBD1. Germline assignment: CDR1 MDHEN and CDR2 SYDVKM. The junction had 7 bases not matched to a gene; V was cut back by 6 bases and J by 2 bases. This CDR3 contains 14 residues. CDR3 sequence reads: CASSLTGTAYEQYF. The CDR3 nucleotides read TGTGCCAGCAGCTTAACCGGGACAGCCTACGAGCAGTACTTC.

This clone was found once. CDR3 DNA sequence: TGTGCCAGCAGTTTATTTTTAGGGCCAGGGGGCACTGAAGCTTTCTTT. Translation: CASSLFLGPGGTEAFF. V usage is TRBV28 and J usage is TRBJ1-1; 7 bases align to TRBD1. The CDR3 length is 16 residues. V shed 1 base, J shed 4 bases, and the junction held 9 bases outside the gene matches. The germline CDR1 and CDR2 sequences are MDHEN and SYDVKM.

The chain employs TRBV28 and TRBJ2-2, with TRBD2 as a possible D gene (5 bases). CDR1 is MDHEN and CDR2 is SYDVKM in the germline V gene. CDR3 length equals 14 residues. V lost 5 bases to trimming and J lost 7 bases, with 14 bases between them. The chain's CDR3 is CASSPTRGGGELFF. In DNA, the CDR3 is TGTGCCAGCAGTCCCACTAGAGGTGGCGGGGAGCTGTTTTTT.

The gene calls are TRBV5-1 and TRBJ1-2, with 7 bases matching TRBD1. The junction had 11 bases not matched to a gene; V was cut back by 2 bases and J by 7 bases. The CDR3 is made up of 15 amino acids. CDR1 and CDR2 (germline): SGHRS, YFSETQ. CDR3 DNA: TGCGCCAGCAGCTTAGACAGGGTCTCGGCAATTGGCTACACCTTC. Translation: CASSLDRVSAIGYTF.

This chain uses TRBV5-5 with TRBJ2-2; possibly TRBD2 for D (6 bases). The germline V gene has CDR1 SGHKS and CDR2 YYEKEE (reference sequence). This CDR3 contains 16 residues. The V end lost 1 base, the J end lost 0 bases, and 10 bases lay between the germline ends. The CDR3 coding sequence is TGTGCCAGCAGCTTGTTTAGCGGCGCGAACACCGGGGAGCTGTTTTTT. Translating gives CASSLFSGANTGELFF.

This clone occurred a few times. This chain uses TRBV27 with TRBJ2-1, with 9 bases that match TRBD2. The trim removed 3 bases at V and 5 bases at J, leaving 8 bases unmatched. From germline, CDR1 is MNHEY and CDR2 SMNVEV (reference sequence). There are 16 residues in the CDR3. CDR3 sequence (DNA): TGTGCCAGCAGTTTGGGGCGGGAGGGCCCCCACAATGAGCAGTTCTTC. This encodes CASSLGREGPHNEQFF.

The chain employs TRBV7-9 and TRBJ1-2; D remains unclear. The CDR3 totals 14 residues. Germline values: CDR1 SEHNR, CDR2 FQNEAQ (reference sequence). Trimming removed 3 bases from V and 7 bases from J, with 15 bases in between. The CDR3 spells CASSFELRERGYTF. In nucleotides, the CDR3 is TGTGCCAGCAGCTTCGAGCTCAGAGAGCGTGGCTACACCTTC. The entire variable domain, with the rest obtained from reference TRBV7-9 and TRBJ1-2, is as follows: DTGVSQNPRHKITKRGQNVTFRCDPISEHNRLYWYRQTLGQGPEFLTYFQNEAQLEKSRLLSDRFSAERPKGSFSTLEIQRTEQGDSAMYLCASSFELRERGYTFGSGTRLTVV.

The chain carries TRBV4-2 and TRBJ2-3, with a weak D call TRBD1 (5 bases). The CDR3 is 15 amino acids. Germline assignment: CDR1 LGHNA and CDR2 YNFKEQ. Trimming removed 4 bases from V and 4 bases from J, with 15 bases in between. CDR3 region: CASSPRWGVSDTQYF. As DNA, the CDR3 is TGTGCCAGCAGCCCAAGGTGGGGCGTGTCAGATACGCAGTATTTT.

The V and J genes are TRBV27 and TRBJ1-1, with 7 bases that match TRBD1. V shed 3 bases, J shed 3 bases, and the junction held 1 base outside the gene matches. The length of the CDR3 is 13 residues. Per germline, CDR1 MNHEY and CDR2 SMNVEV (reference sequence). CDR3 protein: CASSLQGDTEAFF. The CDR3 DNA follows: TGTGCCAGCAGTTTGCAGGGGGACACTGAAGCTTTCTTT.

This chain joins TRBV9 and TRBJ2-3; D might be TRBD1 (6 bases). Germline-derived CDR1 and CDR2 are SGDLS and YYNGEE. Trimming cost V 4 bases and J 2 bases, with 17 bases left between them. CDR3 length: 16 amino acids. The CDR3 sequence is CASSRTQGSATDTQYF. Written as DNA, the CDR3 is TGTGCCAGCAGCCGCACACAGGGCTCTGCCACAGATACGCAGTATTTT.